Listed below are T cell receptor beta chains from one sample, sequenced in a study of shared clonotypes between healthy human individuals. Libraries were prepared by immunoSEQ multiplex PCR; TCRdb keeps only in-frame clonotypes and omits some of them. The table includes over a million clones, roughly 96% detected once. Sequencing was carried out using naive CD4+ T cells sorted from blood. The receptor source for this set is a man aged 30 to 45 in good health. CDR3s include the opening cysteine and the closing phenylalanine or tryptophan. D genes are given only for firm matches. Where a row states a size, it is once, few, many or the class of an expanded clone; other rows omit it.

>once|TRBD1|TRBJ2-7|TRBV9
CASSVLPGQGPPYEQYF
TGTGCCAGCAGCGTATTGCCGGGACAGGGTCCCCCCTACGAGCAGTACTTC
>.|.|TRBJ2-3|TRBV7-9
CASSLGAGVRTDTQYF
TGTGCCAGCAGCTTAGGGGCAGGGGTCCGGACAGATACGCAGTATTTT
>.|TRBD2|TRBJ2-2|TRBV15
CATSRVPPRSGRTGELFF
TGTGCCACCAGCAGAGTCCCCCCCCGTAGCGGGAGGACCGGGGAGCTGTTTTTT
>.|.|TRBJ1-2|TRBV28
CASSSFQLNGYGYTF
TGTGCCAGCAGTTCCTTCCAATTGAACGGATATGGCTACACCTTC
>.|.|TRBJ2-2|TRBV28
CASSLRPETGELFF
TGTGCCAGCAGTTTAAGGCCGGAAACCGGGGAGCTGTTTTTT
>once|.|TRBJ1-5|TRBV7-9
CASSPWGDQPQHF
TGTGCCAGCAGCCCATGGGGGGATCAGCCCCAGCATTTT
>.|.|TRBJ2-7|TRBV9
CASSVGPSYEQYF
TGTGCCAGCAGCGTAGGCCCCTCCTACGAGCAGTACTTC
>.|.|TRBJ2-2|TRBV5-5
CASSKTAAVAGELFF
TGTGCCAGCAGCAAAACCGCCGCGGTGGCCGGGGAGCTGTTTTTT
>.|TRBD2|TRBJ2-1|TRBV7-2
CASSLRGGRDEQFF
TGTGCCAGCAGCTTACGGGGAGGGAGGGATGAGCAGTTCTTC
>.|.|TRBJ2-1|TRBV7-9
CASARRGGGDNNEQFF
TGTGCCTCAGCTAGGAGAGGGGGTGGGGATAACAATGAGCAGTTCTTC
>.|.|TRBJ1-1|TRBV30
CAWEGPLWGTEAFF
TGTGCCTGGGAAGGGCCTTTATGGGGGACTGAAGCTTTCTTT
>.|TRBD2|TRBJ2-1|TRBV18
CASSPPGGGAYNEQFF
TGTGCCAGCTCACCACCCGGGGGAGGGGCCTACAATGAGCAGTTCTTC
>.|.|TRBJ2-7|TRBV7-2
CASSLGLGEYYEQYF
TGTGCCAGCAGCTTAGGCCTAGGAGAATACTACGAGCAGTACTTC
>.|TRBD2|TRBJ2-5|TRBV19
CASSPLAGGETQYF
TGTGCCAGTAGTCCCTTAGCGGGAGGAGAGACCCAGTACTTC
>.|.|TRBJ2-3|TRBV7-2
CASSLAPSGTDTQYF
TGTGCCAGCAGCTTAGCTCCCTCGGGCACAGATACGCAGTATTTT
>.|.|TRBJ2-2|TRBV2
CASLYGELFF
TGTGCCAGCCTATATGGGGAGCTGTTTTTT
>.|TRBD1|TRBJ2-1|TRBV5-1
CASSRGDRAYNEQFF
TGCGCCAGCAGCCGAGGGGACAGGGCTTACAATGAGCAGTTCTTC
>.|TRBD2|TRBJ2-1|TRBV14
CASSQVSPTSGRPYSYNEQFF
TGTGCCAGCAGCCAAGTTAGCCCTACTAGCGGGAGGCCCTACTCCTACAATGAGCAGTTCTTC
>once|.|TRBJ2-1|TRBV7-2
CASRLINEQFF
TGTGCCAGCAGATTAATAAATGAGCAGTTCTTC
>once|TRBD1|TRBJ2-1|TRBV28
CASSSGGAYNEQFF
TGTGCCAGCAGTTCAGGGGGCGCCTACAATGAGCAGTTCTTC
>.|TRBD1|TRBJ1-4|TRBV10-3
CAIRKGQGVNEKLFF
TGTGCCATCAGGAAGGGACAGGGGGTTAATGAAAAACTGTTTTTT
>.|.|TRBJ2-1|TRBV7-9
CASSFDGSPDEQFF
TGTGCCAGCAGCTTTGATGGTAGCCCCGATGAGCAGTTCTTC
>.|TRBD1|TRBJ1-1|TRBV5-1
CASSSRTGGIGNTEAFF
TGCGCCAGCAGCTCCCGGACAGGGGGCATAGGGAACACTGAAGCTTTCTTT
>.|.|TRBJ1-4|TRBV18
CASSSLIRQDSTNEKLFF
TGTGCCAGCTCATCGCTTATCCGACAGGACTCAACTAATGAAAAACTGTTTTTT
>.|.|TRBJ1-4|TRBV5-6
CASSFKGEKLFF
TGTGCCAGCAGCTTCAAGGGTGAAAAACTGTTTTTT
>.|TRBD2|TRBJ2-5|TRBV5-4
CASSLEAGDETQYF
TGTGCCAGCAGCTTGGAAGCGGGAGATGAGACCCAGTACTTC
>.|TRBD2|TRBJ2-3|TRBV10-3
CAISAPLAGDTDTQYF
TGTGCCATCAGTGCGCCACTAGCGGGAGACACAGATACGCAGTATTTT
>once|TRBD1|TRBJ2-1|TRBV6-5
CASSQDRGQNNEQFF
TGTGCCAGCAGTCAGGACAGGGGGCAGAACAATGAGCAGTTCTTC
>.|.|TRBJ2-3|TRBV18
CASSPRELSDTQYF
TGTGCCAGCTCACCCCGGGAGCTGTCAGATACGCAGTATTTT
>.|.|TRBJ2-7|TRBV5-1
CASSLDAQGGPLEQYF
TGCGCCAGCAGCCTCGACGCCCAAGGGGGGCCCCTGGAGCAGTACTTC
>.|TRBD1|TRBJ1-2|TRBV9
CASSSRTGGDVYGYTF
TGTGCCAGCAGCTCCCGGACAGGGGGCGACGTCTATGGCTACACCTTC
>.|.|TRBJ2-2|TRBV25-1
CASSGYSGLDTGELFF
TGTGCCAGCAGTGGATATTCCGGGTTGGACACCGGGGAGCTGTTTTTT
>.|TRBD1|TRBJ2-7|TRBV18
CASSPVTGVSYEQYF
TGTGCCAGCTCACCGGTAACAGGGGTGTCCTACGAGCAGTACTTC
>.|.|TRBJ1-2|TRBV7-9
CASSLVKERYGYTF
TGTGCCAGCAGCTTAGTAAAAGAGCGTTATGGCTACACCTTC
>.|.|TRBJ2-7|TRBV28
CASSFLYEQYF
TGTGCCAGCAGTTTTTTATACGAGCAGTACTTC
>.|TRBD1|TRBJ2-7|TRBV5-5
CASSANREGARSVF
TGTGCCAGCAGCGCTAACCGAGAGGGGGCCCGGTCAGTCTTC
>.|.|TRBJ2-7|TRBV7-9
CASSLGGGIASYEQYF
TGTGCCAGCAGCTTAGGTGGCGGGATTGCGTCCTACGAGCAGTACTTC
>few|.|TRBJ1-2|TRBV2
CAMTAEANYGYTF
TGTGCCATGACAGCTGAAGCTAACTATGGCTACACCTTC
>.|.|TRBJ2-3|TRBV5-4
CASKPAGGQDTQYF
TGTGCCAGCAAGCCGGCAGGGGGGCAAGATACGCAGTATTTT
>.|TRBD2|TRBJ2-5|TRBV5-1
CASSYGLAGYQETQYF
TGCGCCAGCAGCTACGGCCTAGCGGGTTACCAAGAGACCCAGTACTTC
>once|TRBD1|TRBJ1-1|TRBV2
CASSEARTGTTFF
TGTGCCAGCAGTGAAGCTAGGACAGGGACGACTTTCTTT
>once|TRBD2|TRBJ2-1|TRBV2
CASSALAGYNEQFF
TGTGCCAGCAGTGCGCTAGCGGGGTACAATGAGCAGTTCTTC
>.|.|TRBJ1-4|TRBV5-1
CASSLGGSMGLFF
TGCGCCAGCAGCTTGGGGGGTTCCATGGGGCTGTTTTTT
>.|.|TRBJ2-7|TRBV28
CATGSSYEQYF
TGTGCCACGGGAAGTTCGTACGAGCAGTACTTC
>.|.|TRBJ2-7|TRBV2
CASRPRVVNEQYF
TGTGCCAGCAGGCCCAGGGTGGTCAACGAGCAGTACTTC
>.|.|TRBJ1-2|TRBV29-1
CSVVPGYTF
TGCAGCGTTGTTCCTGGCTACACCTTC
>once|.|TRBJ1-5|TRBV7-2
CASSLRRNQPQHF
TGTGCCAGCAGCTTAAGGAGGAATCAGCCCCAGCATTTT
>.|TRBD2|TRBJ2-7|TRBV28
CASSYYASGYYEQYF
TGTGCCAGCAGTTACTACGCTAGCGGTTACTACGAGCAGTACTTC
>.|.|TRBJ2-1|TRBV9
CASSVDGSTYNEQFF
TGTGCCAGCAGCGTAGATGGGAGTACCTACAATGAGCAGTTCTTC
>.|TRBD2|TRBJ2-2|TRBV7-9
CASSSQTTSGSRGELFF
TGTGCCAGCAGCTCACAAACGACTAGCGGGAGCCGCGGGGAGCTGTTTTTT
>.|TRBD1|TRBJ2-7|TRBV25-1
CASSGKGTGAYEQYF
TGTGCCAGCAGTGGCAAGGGGACAGGGGCCTACGAGCAGTACTTC
>.|.|TRBJ2-2|TRBV14
CASSQVLGGELFF
TGTGCCAGCAGCCAAGTCCTGGGCGGGGAGCTGTTTTTT
>once|.|TRBJ1-4|TRBV18
CASSLPSGEKLFF
TGTGCCAGCTCACTTCCTTCGGGTGAAAAACTGTTTTTT
>.|TRBD1|TRBJ2-7|TRBV28
CATQTPTGNYEQYF
TGTGCCACCCAAACCCCGACAGGGAACTACGAGCAGTACTTC
>.|.|TRBJ1-4|TRBV7-7
CASSMGRDEKLFF
TGTGCTAGTTCCATGGGGAGGGATGAAAAACTGTTTTTT
>.|.|TRBJ2-3|TRBV5-1
CASSPLERGSTDTQYF
TGCGCCAGCAGCCCCCTAGAGAGGGGAAGCACAGATACGCAGTATTTT
>.|.|TRBJ2-3|TRBV9
CASSASGLQGTQYF
TGTGCCAGCAGCGCCTCGGGTCTGCAGGGGACGCAGTATTTT
>.|.|TRBJ2-3|TRBV11-3
CASSLGLSSTDTQYF
TGTGCCAGCAGCTTAGGTCTTTCTAGCACAGATACGCAGTATTTT
>once|.|TRBJ1-1|TRBV10-2
CASSETLTEAFF
TGCGCCAGCAGTGAAACGCTGACTGAAGCTTTCTTT